This TCR beta chain was observed in a study of blood T cell repertoires in COVID-19. As for the study in general: Material from acute and convalescent COVID-19 was sourced from the United States, Italy and Spain. PBMCs, B-cell-depleted T cells, or T cells provided the cDNA or gDNA that made up the material.

Per the original methods: The authors estimated nucleated cell counts from reference gene primer amplification. Sequencing used immunoSEQ multiplex PCR; TCRdb keeps in-frame clones, though not all of them. The V and J calls and clone size were taken over from that table, and D and trimming were inferred from the DNA. Among roughly 180,000 clones listed, about 88% were seen once. CDR3 size: 15 residues. Per germline, CDR1 KGHSH and CDR2 LQKENI. A word on this clone: An end of the junction differs from the germline gene, which may be a read error.

The sample taken for sequencing was peripheral blood. The chain is built from TRBV18 and TRBJ1-5; no definite D call. This TCR was recovered from a woman aged 25 to 39 with active or convalescent COVID-19. CDR3 nucleotides: TGTGCCAGCTCCCCACTTGGGCAGAGCAATCAGCCCCAGCATTTT. Amino acids: CASSPLGQSNQPQHF.